The rows below give T cell receptor beta chains drawn from one sample of a study of glioma-infiltrating T cells after dendritic cell vaccination. The protocol was immunoSEQ multiplex PCR, while the TCRdb copy is restricted to in-frame clones and leaves out a portion. The sample comprises about 91,000 clones, roughly four fifths of which are singletons, and 2.1% rests with the top ten. Sequenced here: blood, sampled after dendritic cell vaccination. These receptors originate from a human donor with glioblastoma. CDR3s include the opening cysteine and the closing phenylalanine or tryptophan. A D gene is named only where the DNA matches it firmly. Some rows have no size entry. The others give once, few or many, or a class for an expanded clone.

j_call,v_call,clone_size,d_call,cdr3_aa,cdr3_nt
TRBJ1-1,TRBV7-9,-,-,CASSRRTDMNTEAFF,TGTGCCAGCAGCCGGAGGACAGATATGAACACTGAAGCTTTCTTT
TRBJ1-2,TRBV27,-,-,CASRLTGSKYGYTF,TGTGCCAGCAGGTTGACGGGGTCCAAGTATGGCTACACCTTC
TRBJ1-5,TRBV6-1,-,-,CASGWQGNQPQHF,TGTGCCAGCGGTTGGCAGGGCAATCAGCCCCAGCATTTT
TRBJ2-1,TRBV4-1,-,TRBD1,CASSQEGTGYNEQFF,TGCGCCAGCAGCCAAGAAGGGACAGGATACAATGAGCAGTTCTTC
TRBJ2-3,TRBV5-1,few,TRBD1,CASSLGDRSTDTQYF,TGCGCCAGCAGCTTGGGGGACAGGAGCACAGATACGCAGTATTTT
TRBJ1-4,TRBV18,once,-,CASSPAGEKLFF,TGTGCCAGCTCACCGGCAGGTGAAAAACTGTTTTTT
TRBJ1-3,TRBV19,-,-,CASRMHRTSGNTIYF,TGTGCCAGTAGGATGCACAGGACCTCTGGAAACACCATATATTTT
TRBJ2-2,TRBV5-1,-,TRBD2,CASSTGTSGKRGGELFF,TGCGCCAGCAGCACCGGGACTAGCGGGAAAAGGGGCGGGGAGCTGTTTTTT
TRBJ1-1,TRBV6-5,-,-,CASSYPDKAAEAFF,TGTGCCAGCAGTTACCCGGATAAGGCGGCTGAAGCTTTCTTT
TRBJ1-2,TRBV30,-,-,CAWANRDGPLGAFGYTF,TGTGCCTGGGCAAACCGGGACGGGCCATTGGGGGCCTTTGGCTACACCTTC
TRBJ1-5,TRBV7-9,-,TRBD1,CASSSEDRAPYQPQHF,TGTGCCAGCAGCTCCGAGGACAGGGCGCCGTATCAGCCCCAGCATTTT
TRBJ2-3,TRBV11-2,-,TRBD2,CASSFRGGDTQYF,TGTGCCAGCAGCTTCCGGGGGGGAGATACGCAGTATTTT
TRBJ2-5,TRBV19,-,-,CASSITLQQETQYF,TGTGCCAGTAGTATCACCCTCCAGCAAGAGACCCAGTACTTC
TRBJ2-2,TRBV4-1,-,-,CASSQARYGPGELFF,TGCGCCAGCAGCCAAGCGAGGTATGGTCCCGGGGAGCTGTTTTTT
TRBJ2-7,TRBV5-6,-,TRBD2,CASSRGDHEQYF,TGTGCCAGCAGCCGGGGGGATCACGAGCAGTACTTC
TRBJ1-2,TRBV19,-,-,CASSTTDIDRTYGYTF,TGTGCCAGTAGCACCACCGACATCGACAGGACCTATGGCTACACCTTC
TRBJ1-1,TRBV5-1,few,-,CASSQATVNTEAFF,TGCGCCAGCAGCCAGGCGACAGTGAACACTGAAGCTTTCTTT
TRBJ2-3,TRBV30,-,-,CASLALSTDTQYF,TGTGCCTCGCTAGCGTTAAGCACAGATACGCAGTATTTT
TRBJ1-5,TRBV19,-,-,CASISMGGGQPQHF,TGTGCCAGTATTTCCATGGGGGGAGGTCAGCCCCAGCATTTT
TRBJ1-1,TRBV19,-,-,CASSLRMNTEAFF,TGTGCCAGTAGTCTCAGGATGAACACTGAAGCTTTCTTT
TRBJ1-4,TRBV11-2,few,TRBD1,CASSRTGQGGEKLFF,TGTGCCAGCAGCCGGACAGGACAGGGAGGTGAAAAACTGTTTTTT
TRBJ1-2,TRBV6-5,-,TRBD1,CASRLPGTGGGYTF,TGTGCCAGCAGACTACCAGGGACAGGGGGTGGCTACACCTTC
TRBJ2-3,TRBV15,once,TRBD2,CATSPSSGSKDTQYF,TGTGCCACCAGCCCTTCTAGCGGGTCCAAAGATACGCAGTATTTT
TRBJ2-2,TRBV25-1,once,-,CASSRTRGKDTGELFF,TGTGCCAGCAGTCGCACCCGGGGGAAGGACACCGGGGAGCTGTTTTTT
TRBJ2-1,TRBV5-1,few,TRBD2,CASSLIAGAENEQFF,TGCGCCAGCAGCTTAATAGCGGGAGCAGAAAATGAGCAGTTCTTC
TRBJ1-2,TRBV30,-,-,CAWGSWGLNYGYTF,TGTGCCTGGGGTTCCTGGGGGCTTAACTATGGCTACACCTTC
TRBJ1-2,TRBV29-1,-,-,CSVEDWGQGASGYIF,-
TRBJ2-3,TRBV5-4,-,TRBD2,CASSLGLGTDTQYF,TGTGCCAGCAGTCTTGGACTAGGCACAGATACGCAGTATTTT
TRBJ1-3,TRBV7-9,-,TRBD1,CASSLATGATGNTIYF,TGTGCCAGCAGCTTGGCGACAGGGGCTACGGGAAACACCATATATTTT
TRBJ1-6,TRBV29-1,-,-,CSVLVAENSPLHF,TGCAGCGTTCTTGTGGCGGAAAATTCACCCCTCCACTTT
TRBJ2-3,TRBV29-1,-,TRBD2,CSVEGVAGGFGTDTQYF,TGCAGCGTTGAAGGGGTAGCGGGGGGTTTCGGCACAGATACGCAGTATTTT
TRBJ2-3,TRBV2,-,-,CASGPQGERYF,TGTGCCAGCGGCCCCCAGGGTGAGCGGTATTTT